This T cell receptor (beta chain) comes out of a study of PD-L1 blockade in urothelial cancer (dated by TCRdb to about 2017). Study-wide context: Every patient began therapy at some point between 2014 and 2015 and was given atezolizumab 1,200 mg intravenously every 3 weeks. Under 30 patients had pretreatment blood TCR-seq, some 25 had at least one posttreatment blood collection, and some 25 had tumor TCR-seq. Pretreatment tumor samples and matched peripheral blood, collected serially before and after atezolizumab treatment, underwent TCR sequencing. Somatic, immune and clinical correlates of response to PD-L1 blockade with atezolizumab in urothelial cancer were the focus of an exploratory multi-omic analysis. Roughly ten patients achieved durable clinical benefit and 15 to 20 did not. Blood samples yielded a median of around 150,000 T cells and more than 80,000 unique TCRs, with median clonality 0.080. About 90% of the 29 patients were males with bladder-origin urothelial cancer, and about 60% of the 29 reported a prior smoking history. Durable clinical benefit was defined as a progression-free survival longer than 6 months, and TCR features were additionally tested against progression-free survival and overall survival. Blood samples were analyzed at 3 weeks after treatment start (second dose) and at 6 weeks after treatment start. In the same patients, whole exome sequencing and RNA sequencing of pretreatment tumors were performed in addition to TCR sequencing. Patients had an ECOG performance status of 0 or 1 and had received between 0 and 3 prior chemotherapy regimens. What the research found in general, with its limitations: At 3 weeks after the start of treatment, tumor-associated TCR clones in peripheral blood had expanded more in patients with durable benefit (n ≈ 24, p = 0.022). Because the sample size was small (n ≈ 29) and many exploratory analyses were performed, the results are intended to be hypothesis-generating. Improved progression-free and overall survival was associated with having pretreatment peripheral blood TCR clonality below the median.

Remarks on this clone: Its antigen is unknown. No qualities accompany the bases; no much larger clone lies one base away.

Each PCR received spiked-in synthetic TCR analog templates so that absolute template abundance could be estimated from read counts. TCRbeta CDR3 regions were amplified from genomic DNA with bias-controlled V and J gene primers using the immunoSEQ assay. Rearranged TCRbeta segments were sequenced at approximately 20X coverage. The authors processed their data as follows. Clustering was used to correct sequencing errors, and CDR3s were annotated against IMGT so that V, D and J genes could be assigned. Downstream analyses used only productive TCRbeta rearrangements and left out out-of-frame or stop-codon sequences. To compute clonality, Shannon entropy was normalized by the log of the number of unique productive sequences and then subtracted from one. Fisher's exact test with Benjamini-Hochberg correction, at a threshold of adjusted p below 0.01, was used to find clones that differed between time points or between blood and tumor. TCRdb took this table from immuneACCESS and kept in-frame rearrangements with V and J called. Such tables lack part of the clones; where checked against another copy, unresolved V genes explain under half of the gap, and the rest is unexplained. The DNA gave D and trimming, while V, J and clone size come from that table. Within this sample are about 20,000 clones, with 80% to 90% of them counted one time only. Of the sample, around 3.4% is held by the ten largest clones.

Counted from cysteine to phenylalanine, this CDR3 has 19 amino acids. Only the CDR3 part of the read is kept: 57 bases, read in frame from the first base. The junction carries 17 bases between V and J, which are trimmed by 2 bases and 0 bases respectively. CDR1 is given as ENHRY and CDR2 as SYGVKD, both from the germline V gene. A total of 29 patients with locally advanced or metastatic urothelial carcinoma, treated at Memorial Sloan Kettering on a trial protocol, made up the cohort. Peripheral blood mononuclear cells were collected pretreatment and during treatment, at between 1 and 8 total time points per patient. The Qiagen DNeasy Blood extraction kit was used to purify genomic DNA from total PBMCs and from tumor samples. PBMCs were collected pretreatment and during treatment, and were isolated and stored as previously described.

This receptor was obtained from a man aged 45-60 years with urothelial cancer. The rearrangement joined TRBV10-3 to TRBJ2-6; possibly the D gene is TRBD1, per 5 matching bases. The input for sequencing was PBMCs, taken around atezolizumab (anti-PD-L1) treatment. For the CDR3, the sequence is CAISEGRQFLNSGANVLTF. The nucleotide sequence is TGTGCCATCAGTGAGGGGCGACAGTTTTTAAACTCTGGGGCCAACGTCCTGACTTTC.